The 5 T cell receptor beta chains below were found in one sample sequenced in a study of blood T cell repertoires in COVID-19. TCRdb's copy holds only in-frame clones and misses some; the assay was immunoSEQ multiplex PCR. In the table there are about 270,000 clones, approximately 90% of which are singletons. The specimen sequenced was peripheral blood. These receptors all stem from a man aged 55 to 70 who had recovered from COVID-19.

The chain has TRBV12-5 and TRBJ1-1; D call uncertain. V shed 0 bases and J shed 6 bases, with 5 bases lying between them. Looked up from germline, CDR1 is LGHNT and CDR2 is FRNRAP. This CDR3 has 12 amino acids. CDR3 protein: CASGLVSAEAFF. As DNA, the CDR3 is TGTGCTAGTGGTTTGGTAAGCGCTGAAGCTTTCTTT. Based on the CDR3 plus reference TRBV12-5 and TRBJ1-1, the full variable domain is DARVTQTPRHKVTEMGQEVTMRCQPILGHNTVFWYRQTMMQGLELLAYFRNRAPLDDSGMPKDRFSAEMPDATLATLKIQPSEPRDSAVYFCASGLVSAEAFFGQGTRLTVV.

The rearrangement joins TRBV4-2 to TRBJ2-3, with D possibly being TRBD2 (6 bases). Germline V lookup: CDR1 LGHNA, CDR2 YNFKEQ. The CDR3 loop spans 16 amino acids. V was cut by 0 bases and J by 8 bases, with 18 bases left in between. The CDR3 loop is CASSQETRGLWSTQYF. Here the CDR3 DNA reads TGTGCCAGCAGCCAAGAGACACGGGGGTTATGGAGTACGCAGTATTTT.

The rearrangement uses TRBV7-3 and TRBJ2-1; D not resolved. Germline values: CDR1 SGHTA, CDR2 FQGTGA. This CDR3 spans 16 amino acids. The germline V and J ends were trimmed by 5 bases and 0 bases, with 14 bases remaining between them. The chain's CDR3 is CASSPTLVRSYNEQFF. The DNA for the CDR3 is TGTGCCAGCAGCCCCACCTTAGTTCGCTCCTACAATGAGCAGTTCTTC.

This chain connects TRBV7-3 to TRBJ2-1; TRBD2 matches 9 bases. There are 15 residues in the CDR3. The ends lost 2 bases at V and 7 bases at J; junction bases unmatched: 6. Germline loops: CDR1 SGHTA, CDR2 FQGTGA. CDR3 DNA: TGTGCCAGCAGCTTAGCGGGGGGGCCAGGAAATGAGCAGTTCTTC. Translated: CASSLAGGPGNEQFF. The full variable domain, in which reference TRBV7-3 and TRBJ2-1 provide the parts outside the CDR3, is GAGVSQTPSNKVTEKGKYVELRCDPISGHTALYWYRQSLGQGPEFLIYFQGTGAADDSGLPNDRFFAVRPEGSVSTLKIQRTERGDSAVYLCASSLAGGPGNEQFFGPGTRLTVL.

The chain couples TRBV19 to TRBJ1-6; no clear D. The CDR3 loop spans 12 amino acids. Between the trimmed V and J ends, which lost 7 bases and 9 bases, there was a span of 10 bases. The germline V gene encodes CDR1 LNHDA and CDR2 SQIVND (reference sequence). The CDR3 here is CASTLRGSPLHF. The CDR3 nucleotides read TGTGCCAGTACACTTCGGGGTTCACCCCTCCACTTT.